This entry lists 23 T cell receptor beta chains sequenced from one sample in a study of shared clonotypes between healthy human individuals. Sequencing was performed with immunoSEQ multiplex PCR; in TCRdb, only in-frame clones are kept and a portion is missing. The profile shows some 1.5 million clones, approximately 98% of them singletons. The sample taken for sequencing was naive CD4+ T cells sorted from blood. Subset reported: CD45RA+ positively selected. Every receptor here comes from a man aged 25 to 45 in good health.

V and J are TRBV13 and TRBJ2-7, with 7 bases identical to TRBD1. Trimming removed 3 bases from V and 4 bases from J; junction bases left unmatched: 6. Germline V gives CDR1 PRHDT, CDR2 FYEKMQ (reference sequence). The CDR3 spans 14 residues. CDR3 residues: CASSLPGGMYEQYF. The CDR3 coding sequence is TGTGCCAGCAGCTTGCCAGGGGGAATGTACGAGCAGTACTTC.

This chain uses TRBV7-2 with TRBJ2-7; TRBD2 agrees at 7 bases. This CDR3 has 15 residues. The germline V gene encodes CDR1 SGHTA and CDR2 FQGNSA. Trimming cost V 4 bases and J 7 bases; bases outside gene matches: 13. CDR3 amino acids: CASSSTPGGVGEQYF. The CDR3 nucleotides read TGTGCCAGCAGCTCAACTCCGGGAGGCGTGGGGGAGCAGTACTTC.

The rearrangement joins TRBV18 to TRBJ2-1, with D unresolved. The CDR3 covers 16 residues. The V and J ends lost 5 bases and 10 bases respectively, with 24 bases between them. Germline V CDR1 and CDR2: KGHSH, LQKENI. The chain's CDR3 is CASSSIIDSPLVEQFF. For the CDR3, the DNA is TGTGCCAGCTCATCAATTATAGACTCGCCCCTCGTCGAGCAGTTCTTC. Looking up the rest from reference TRBV18 and TRBJ2-1 gives the full variable domain: NAGVMQNPRHLVRRRGQEARLRCSPMKGHSHVYWYRQLPEEGLKFMVYLQKENIIDESGMPKERFSAEFPKEGPSILRIQQVVRGDSAAYFCASSSIIDSPLVEQFFGPGTRLTVL.

This clone was found once. This sequence joins TRBV5-1 and TRBJ1-2; weak D call: TRBD1 (5 bases). CDR1 is SGHRS, CDR2 YFSETQ, per germline. Trimming stripped 4 bases from V and 4 bases from J, with 17 bases between. The CDR3 runs to 15 residues. The CDR3 sequence is CASSPREAGGYGYTF. The CDR3 coding sequence is TGCGCCAGCAGCCCAAGAGAGGCCGGGGGCTATGGCTACACCTTC.

This rearrangement joins TRBV6-1 to TRBJ2-1; D not certain. CDR1 and CDR2 (germline): MNHNS, SASEGT. The CDR3 is 12 residues long. V lost 6 bases, J lost 8 bases, and 11 bases lay in between. In DNA, the CDR3 is TGTGCCAGCAGAAAAAGATTGGATGAGCAGTTCTTC. It is translated as CASRKRLDEQFF.

This chain uses TRBV5-4 with TRBJ2-3; tentative D call: TRBD2 (6 bases). The germline CDR1 and CDR2 sequences are SGHNT and YYREEE (reference sequence). V was cut by 3 bases and J by 6 bases, with 17 bases left in between. The CDR3 has 15 residues. CDR3 nucleotides: TGTGCCAGCAGCTCACCGGGACTCCCAGCGGATACGCAGTATTTT. It codes for CASSSPGLPADTQYF.

The V gene is TRBV7-6, the J gene TRBJ2-3; 10 bases map to TRBD2. Germline trimming cut 5 bases from V and 6 bases from J; bases unmatched to any gene: 8. The CDR3 is 15 residues long. CDR1 SGHVS and CDR2 FNYEAQ come from the germline V gene. The CDR3 bases are TGTGCCAGCAGCCAAGGGACAGCGGGGGGGGATACGCAGTATTTT. Translating it yields CASSQGTAGGDTQYF.

This chain joins TRBV5-6 and TRBJ1-2, with 8 bases lining up with TRBD1. The CDR3 loop spans 16 amino acids. V lost 2 bases to trimming and J lost 0 bases; unmatched junction nucleotides: 6. Germline CDR1 and CDR2: SGHDT and YYEEEE. The CDR3 coding sequence is TGTGCCAGCAGCTTCGGGGACAGGAGTCCTAACTATGGCTACACCTTC. Its protein product is CASSFGDRSPNYGYTF. Looking up the rest from reference TRBV5-6 and TRBJ1-2 gives the full variable domain: DAGVTQSPTHLIKTRGQQVTLRCSPKSGHDTVSWYQQALGQGPQFIFQYYEEEERQRGNFPDRFSGHQFPNYSSELNVNALLLGDSALYLCASSFGDRSPNYGYTFGSGTRLTVV.

The chain uses TRBV30 and TRBJ2-7; 8 bases match TRBD1. CDR1 GTSNPN and CDR2 SVGIG come from the germline V gene (reference sequence). With 3 bases clipped from V and 3 bases from J, the junction kept 4 bases outside the gene matches. The CDR3 contains 13 residues. The CDR3 DNA is TGTGCCTGGAGCAAGGGACAGGTCTACGAGCAGTACTTC. This encodes CAWSKGQVYEQYF.

To note about this clone: A junction boundary mismatches the germline segment, possibly from a read error. This sequence joins TRBV7-7 and TRBJ2-3, with 14 bases lining up with TRBD2. The CDR3 is 16 amino acids. Germline assignment: CDR1 SSHAT and CDR2 FNYEAQ (reference sequence). The CDR3 DNA sequence: TGTGCTAGCAGCAAAGGACTAGCGGGAGGTTCAGATACGCAGTATTTT. Its translation is CASSKGLAGGSDTQYF.

CDR3 amino acids: CASSTRTGEDEQFF. Written as DNA, the CDR3 is TGTGCCAGCAGCACTAGGACAGGGGAAGATGAGCAGTTCTTC. The chain combines TRBV7-9 with TRBJ2-1, with 9 bases aligning to TRBD1. CDR3 size: 14 residues. Unmatched junction bases numbered 7, after V lost 5 bases and J lost 8 bases. CDR1 is SEHNR, CDR2 FQNEAQ, per germline (reference sequence).

This clone was picked up one time. The chain employs TRBV10-3 and TRBJ2-5, with TRBD1 identical over 7 bases. Germline V gene sequence: CDR1 ENHRY, CDR2 SYGVKD. The CDR3 is 15 residues long. V was pared by 3 bases and J by 5 bases, with 9 bases of the junction left unmatched. The CDR3 spells CAISEKTGWGETQYF. For the CDR3, the DNA is TGTGCCATCAGTGAAAAGACAGGGTGGGGGGAGACCCAGTACTTC.

This clone was seen just once. This chain uses TRBV14 with TRBJ2-3; tentative D call: TRBD2 (6 bases). Germline assignment: CDR1 SGHDN and CDR2 FVKESK. Trimming took off 4 bases at V and 3 bases at J, with 8 bases between the two ends. The length of the CDR3 is 13 residues. The CDR3 protein is CASSPGVTDTQYF. CDR3 DNA sequence: TGTGCCAGCAGCCCGGGAGTAACAGATACGCAGTATTTT.

V usage is TRBV18 and J usage is TRBJ2-6, with a possible D match to TRBD1 (6 bases). CDR3 size: 19 residues. Trimming removed 4 bases at V and 1 base at J, with 20 bases between. CDR1 and CDR2 (germline): KGHSH, LQKENI. CDR3 bases: TGTGCCAGCTCACACTCCCGACAGGATCCCGTATCTGGGGCCAACGTCCTGACTTTC. Amino acid sequence: CASSHSRQDPVSGANVLTF.

The genes are TRBV6-5 and TRBJ2-7; D unclear. This CDR3 is 11 amino acids long. The germline gives CDR1 MNHEY, CDR2 SVGAGI. The V gene lost 5 bases and the J gene lost 7 bases, with 9 bases spanning the gap. Written as DNA, the CDR3 is TGTGCCAGCAGTACCGGTGGGGAGCAGTACTTC. As protein: CASSTGGEQYF.

The chain carries TRBV11-2 and TRBJ2-5; no clear D. This CDR3 has 16 residues. Trimming left V 5 bases short and J 0 bases short, with 16 bases between. The V gene's germline CDR1 is SGHAT and CDR2 FQNNGV. The DNA of the CDR3 is TGTGCCAGCAGCCCCCAAGGTGGATGGAACCAAGAGACCCAGTACTTC. Amino acids: CASSPQGGWNQETQYF. The variable domain in full, with the rest retrieved from reference TRBV11-2 and TRBJ2-5, is EAGVAQSPRYKIIEKRQSVAFWCNPISGHATLYWYQQILGQGPKLLIQFQNNGVVDDSQLPKDRFSAERLKGVDSTLKIQPAKLEDSAVYLCASSPQGGWNQETQYFGPGTRLLVL.

The chain combines TRBV18 with TRBJ2-5; no clear D. V was pared by 8 bases and J by 0 bases, with 4 bases between. CDR1 KGHSH and CDR2 LQKENI come from the germline V gene. This CDR3 has 11 residues. Written as DNA, the CDR3 is TGTGCCAGCCAGTACCAAGAGACCCAGTACTTC. Translation: CASQYQETQYF. The whole variable domain, filled in from reference TRBV18 and TRBJ2-5, reads NAGVMQNPRHLVRRRGQEARLRCSPMKGHSHVYWYRQLPEEGLKFMVYLQKENIIDESGMPKERFSAEFPKEGPSILRIQQVVRGDSAAYFCASQYQETQYFGPGTRLLVL.

This chain connects TRBV9 to TRBJ2-3; D not certain. Between the trimmed V and J ends, which lost 0 bases and 2 bases, there was a span of 7 bases. CDR3 length: 14 residues. Germline V gives CDR1 SGDLS, CDR2 YYNGEE. The CDR3 protein is CASSVAEYTDTQYF. Here the CDR3 DNA reads TGTGCCAGCAGCGTAGCAGAGTACACAGATACGCAGTATTTT.

The V and J genes are TRBV7-9 and TRBJ2-7; D may be TRBD1 (6 bases). The CDR3 contains 14 residues. The V and J ends lost 6 bases and 2 bases respectively, with 14 bases between them. From germline, CDR1 is SEHNR and CDR2 FQNEAQ (reference sequence). CDR3 sequence reads: CASRKGHPPYEQYF. CDR3 bases: TGTGCCAGCAGGAAGGGACACCCGCCCTACGAGCAGTACTTC.

The chain has TRBV6-9 and TRBJ2-7, with TRBD1 identical over 12 bases. Germline-derived CDR1 and CDR2 are MNHGY and SVAAGI. V dropped 6 bases and J dropped 6; count of bases not matched to a gene: 6. This CDR3 contains 14 residues. The CDR3 nucleotides read TGTGCCAGCAGACCGGGACAGGGGGCGGTCGAGCAGTACTTC. Residues: CASRPGQGAVEQYF.

CDR3 nucleotides: TGTGCCAGCAGTTTTTATCTTGGGACTAGCAATGAGCAGTTCTTC. Protein: CASSFYLGTSNEQFF. V and J are TRBV28 and TRBJ2-1, with 8 bases matching TRBD2. Germline-derived CDR1 and CDR2 are MDHEN and SYDVKM. V was clipped by 3 bases and J by 6 bases; unmatched bases: 7. The CDR3 loop spans 15 amino acids.

This chain uses TRBV2 with TRBJ2-1; TRBD1 matches 7 bases. The V and J ends lost 3 bases and 0 bases, in that order; junction bases with no gene match: 14. This CDR3 comprises 19 residues. Germline V gene lookup returns CDR1 SNHLY and CDR2 FYNNEI. CDR3 sequence: CASSDSTGNPRSSYNEQFF. CDR3 nucleotide sequence: TGTGCCAGCAGTGACTCGACAGGGAACCCCCGAAGCTCCTACAATGAGCAGTTCTTC.

The rearrangement joins TRBV5-4 to TRBJ2-2, with 16 bases matching TRBD2. With 2 bases clipped from V and 6 bases from J, the junction kept 1 base outside the gene matches. There are 16 residues in the CDR3. The V gene's germline CDR1 is SGHNT and CDR2 YYREEE (reference sequence). The CDR3: CASSLGTSGRAGELFF. CDR3 nucleotides: TGTGCCAGCAGCTTAGGGACTAGCGGGAGGGCCGGGGAGCTGTTTTTT.